This TCR beta chain was captured by sequencing in a study of blood T cell repertoires in COVID-19. TCRdb keeps only in-frame clones here, not all; method: immunoSEQ multiplex PCR. The sample carries a few hundred thousand clones, around nine tenths recorded once. Sequenced input: PBMCs or T cells enriched from blood (not recorded which). This TCR was recovered from a young woman who had been exposed to COVID-19.

CDR3 in amino acids: CASSLNGVYRGEAFF. The CDR3 DNA is TGTGCCAGCAGTTTAAATGGGGTCTATAGGGGTGAAGCTTTCTTT. The chain employs TRBV27 and TRBJ1-1; maybe TRBD1 (5 bases). The CDR3 sequence is 15 residues long. V lost 2 bases, J lost 7 bases, and 17 bases lay in between. Germline V CDR1 and CDR2: MNHEY, SMNVEV (reference sequence).